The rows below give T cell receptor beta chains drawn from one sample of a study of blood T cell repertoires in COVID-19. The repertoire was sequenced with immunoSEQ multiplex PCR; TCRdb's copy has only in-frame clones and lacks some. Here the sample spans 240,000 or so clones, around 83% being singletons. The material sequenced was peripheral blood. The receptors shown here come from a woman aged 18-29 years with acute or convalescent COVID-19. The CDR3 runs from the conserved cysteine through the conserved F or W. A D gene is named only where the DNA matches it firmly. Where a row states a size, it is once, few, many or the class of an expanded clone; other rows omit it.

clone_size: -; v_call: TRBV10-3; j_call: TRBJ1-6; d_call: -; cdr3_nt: TGTGCCATCAGTGAGTCGTTAGGGGCGCAGGATTCACCCCTCCACTTT; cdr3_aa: CAISESLGAQDSPLHF
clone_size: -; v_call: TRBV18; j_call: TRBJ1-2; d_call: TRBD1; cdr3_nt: TGTGCCAGCTCACCAGAGGCGACAGGGGTTAACTATGGCTACACCTTC; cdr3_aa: CASSPEATGVNYGYTF
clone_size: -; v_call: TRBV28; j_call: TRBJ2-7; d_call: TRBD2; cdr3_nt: TGTGCCAGCACAGCGGGGGGCTACGAGCAGTACTTC; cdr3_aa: CASTAGGYEQYF
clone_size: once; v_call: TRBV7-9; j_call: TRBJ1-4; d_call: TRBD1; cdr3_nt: TGTGCCAGCAGCCGCACGGGACAGGGGATTTTTGAAAAACTGTTTTTT; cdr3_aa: CASSRTGQGIFEKLFF
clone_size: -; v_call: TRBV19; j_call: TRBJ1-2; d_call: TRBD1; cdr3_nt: TGTGCCAGTAGCCACCCCGACAGGGGAGGTGGCTACACCTTC; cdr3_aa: CASSHPDRGGGYTF
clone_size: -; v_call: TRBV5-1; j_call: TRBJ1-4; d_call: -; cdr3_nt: TGCGCCAGCAGCCCCGGGTTCCGGTCCGAAAATAATGAAAAACTGTTTTTT; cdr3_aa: CASSPGFRSENNEKLFF
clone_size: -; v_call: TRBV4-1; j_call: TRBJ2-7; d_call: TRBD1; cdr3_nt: TGCGCCAGCAGCCAAGAAGGGACAGCGGCGGAAGAGCAGTACTTC; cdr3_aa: CASSQEGTAAEEQYF
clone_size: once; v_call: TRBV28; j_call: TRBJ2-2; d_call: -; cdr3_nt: TGTGCCAGTTCTTGGAGCGGCACCGGGGAGCTGTTTTTT; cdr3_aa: CASSWSGTGELFF
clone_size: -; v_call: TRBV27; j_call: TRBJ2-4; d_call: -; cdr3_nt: TGTGCCAGCAGTCCACTTAAGTGGCAGGATAAAAACATTCAGTACTTC; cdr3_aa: CASSPLKWQDKNIQYF
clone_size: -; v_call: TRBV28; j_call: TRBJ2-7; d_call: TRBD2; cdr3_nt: TGTGCCAGCAGGCCCCCCGGGACTAGCGCCAACGAGCAGTACTTC; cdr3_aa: CASRPPGTSANEQYF
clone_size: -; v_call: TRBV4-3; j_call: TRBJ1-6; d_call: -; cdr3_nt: TGCGCCAGCAGCCAATCGCTGGTCCTAGTGAATAATTCACCCCTCCACTTT; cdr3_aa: CASSQSLVLVNNSPLHF